This TCR beta chain was identified during a study of blood T cell repertoires in COVID-19. Study information: Sites in the United States, Italy and Spain provided acute and convalescent COVID-19 samples. T cells, B-cell-depleted T cells, or PBMCs provided the cDNA or gDNA that served as material.

Per the original data handling: Amplification of reference gene primers was used by the study to estimate nucleated cell counts. TCRdb's copy holds only in-frame clones and misses some; the assay was immunoSEQ multiplex PCR. Clone size and the V and J calls come from that table; the DNA yielded D and trimming. The sample has about 29,000 clones, 85% to 90% seen once. V gave up 6 bases and J gave up 9 bases; unmatched junction bases: 8. Germline V gene data show CDR1 as KGHDR and CDR2 as SFDVKD. The CDR3 is made up of 14 amino acids. V usage is TRBV24-1 and J usage is TRBJ1-5, with 9 bases aligning to TRBD1. The source of this sequence is a man aged 65 to 85 with active COVID-19. The material sequenced was peripheral blood. The CDR3 is CATSSPGQGGPQHF. As DNA, the CDR3 is TGTGCCACCAGTAGCCCGGGACAGGGAGGGCCCCAGCATTTT.